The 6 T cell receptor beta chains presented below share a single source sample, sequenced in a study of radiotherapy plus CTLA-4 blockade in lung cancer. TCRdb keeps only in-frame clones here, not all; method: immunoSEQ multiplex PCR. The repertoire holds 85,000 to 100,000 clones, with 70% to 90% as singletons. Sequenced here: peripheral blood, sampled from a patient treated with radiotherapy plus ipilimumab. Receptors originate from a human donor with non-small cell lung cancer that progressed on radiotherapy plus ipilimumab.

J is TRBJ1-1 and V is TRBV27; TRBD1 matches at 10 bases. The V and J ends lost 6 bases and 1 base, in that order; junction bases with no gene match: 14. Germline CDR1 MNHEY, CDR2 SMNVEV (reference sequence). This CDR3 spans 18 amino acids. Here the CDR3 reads CASSRKPPGQGWNTEAFF. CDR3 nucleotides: TGTGCCAGCAGCCGGAAACCCCCGGGACAGGGGTGGAACACTGAAGCTTTCTTT.

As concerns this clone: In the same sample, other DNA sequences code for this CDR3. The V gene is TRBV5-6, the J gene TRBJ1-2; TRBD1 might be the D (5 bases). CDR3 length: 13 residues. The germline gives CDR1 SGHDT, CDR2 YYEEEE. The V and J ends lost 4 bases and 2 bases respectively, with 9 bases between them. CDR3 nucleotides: TGTGCCAGCAGCCTCGGGGGGAACTATGGCTACACCTTC. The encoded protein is CASSLGGNYGYTF.

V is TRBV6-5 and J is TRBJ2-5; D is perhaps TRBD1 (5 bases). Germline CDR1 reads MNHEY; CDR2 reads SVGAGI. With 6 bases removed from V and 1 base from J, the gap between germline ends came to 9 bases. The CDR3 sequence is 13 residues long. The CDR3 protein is CASRDSPQETQYF. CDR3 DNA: TGTGCCAGCAGAGACAGTCCCCAAGAGACCCAGTACTTC.

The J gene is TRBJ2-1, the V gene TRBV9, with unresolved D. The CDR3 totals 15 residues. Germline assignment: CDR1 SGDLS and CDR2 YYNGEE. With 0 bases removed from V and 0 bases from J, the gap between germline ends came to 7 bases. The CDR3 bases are TGTGCCAGCAGCGTAGGGGGATACTCCTACAATGAGCAGTTCTTC. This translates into CASSVGGYSYNEQFF.

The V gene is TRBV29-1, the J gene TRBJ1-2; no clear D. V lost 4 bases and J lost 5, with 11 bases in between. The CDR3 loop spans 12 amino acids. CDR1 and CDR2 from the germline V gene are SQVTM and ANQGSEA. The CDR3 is CSVGSPEYGYTF. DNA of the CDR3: TGCAGCGTTGGTTCTCCAGAATATGGCTACACCTTC.

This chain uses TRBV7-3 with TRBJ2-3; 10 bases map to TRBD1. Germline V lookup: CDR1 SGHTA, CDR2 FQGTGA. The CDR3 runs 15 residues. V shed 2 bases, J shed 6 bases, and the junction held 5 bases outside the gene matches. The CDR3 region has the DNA TGTGCCAGCAGCTTAGGACAGGGGGAGGGTGATACGCAGTATTTT. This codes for CASSLGQGEGDTQYF.